This TCR beta chain was profiled in a study of blood T cell repertoires in COVID-19. Whole-study context: From the United States, Italy and Spain came samples of acute and convalescent COVID-19. T cells, B-cell-depleted T cells, or PBMCs provided the cDNA or gDNA that served as material.

A note on this clone: Different DNA sequences within this sample yield the same CDR3.

As handled by the study authors: Estimates of nucleated cell counts were drawn from the amplification of reference gene primers. The data were produced by immunoSEQ multiplex PCR, yet TCRdb's version contains in-frame clones alone and is incomplete. V, J and clone size are taken as reported in that table, and D and trimming were inferred from the DNA itself. The table shows approximately 230,000 clones, with 70% to 90% occurring only once. Source material: peripheral blood. The clonotype was recovered from a man aged 18 to 29 with active or convalescent COVID-19.

CDR3: CASSFQGNTEAFF. The CDR3, as DNA: TGCGCCAGCAGCTTCCAGGGGAACACTGAAGCTTTCTTT. The rearrangement uses TRBV5-1 and TRBJ1-1, with D maybe TRBD1 (5 bases). The CDR3 totals 13 residues. Per the germline V gene, CDR1 is SGHRS and CDR2 is YFSETQ. Trimming took 2 bases from V and 1 from J, leaving 6 bases between them. Based on the CDR3 plus reference TRBV5-1 and TRBJ1-1, the full variable domain is KAGVTQTPRYLIKTRGQQVTLSCSPISGHRSVSWYQQTPGQGLQFLFEYFSETQRNKGNFPGRFSGRQFSNSRSEMNVSTLELGDSALYLCASSFQGNTEAFFGQGTRLTVV.